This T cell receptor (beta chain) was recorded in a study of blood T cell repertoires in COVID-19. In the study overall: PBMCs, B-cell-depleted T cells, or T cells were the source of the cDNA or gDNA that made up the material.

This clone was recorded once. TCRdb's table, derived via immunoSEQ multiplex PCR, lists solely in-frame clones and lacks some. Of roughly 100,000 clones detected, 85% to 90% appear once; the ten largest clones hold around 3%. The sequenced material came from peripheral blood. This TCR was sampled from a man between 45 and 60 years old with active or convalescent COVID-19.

The CDR3 loop reads CASSPSYSSDTQYF. The CDR3 region has the DNA TGTGCCAGCAGCCCCTCCTATTCTTCTGATACGCAGTATTTT. The V gene is TRBV7-8, the J gene TRBJ2-3; D is unclear. The CDR3 runs to 14 residues. Deletions cut 5 bases from V and 6 bases from J, with 15 bases between. Germline loops: CDR1 SGHVS, CDR2 FQNEAQ. Full variable domain (rest looked up from reference TRBV7-8 and TRBJ2-3): GAGVSQSPRYKVAKRGQDVALRCDPISGHVSLFWYQQALGQGPEFLTYFQNEAQLDKSGLPSDRFFAERPEGSVSTLKIQRTQQEDSAVYLCASSPSYSSDTQYFGPGTRLTVL.